These 12 T cell receptor beta chains share one sample of origin, sequenced in a study of blood T cell repertoires in COVID-19 (dated by TCRdb to about 2020). Preparation of the library involved the immunoSEQ multiplex PCR assay. Held by TCRdb, this immuneACCESS table contains in-frame sequences only and omits some clones. Under half of the omission traces to an unresolved V gene where checked; the cause of the rest is unknown. The sample records 200,000 to 250,000 clones, about four fifths of which are singletons. Together, the top ten hold over 6.5% of the sample. The specimen was peripheral blood. All receptors come from a woman older than 75 with COVID-19, enrolled during active disease.

This chain links TRBV11-2 with TRBJ1-2; TRBD1 aligns across 8 bases. The junction had 17 bases not matched to a gene; V was cut back by 5 bases and J by 9 bases. Per the germline V gene, CDR1 is SGHAT and CDR2 is FQNNGV. This CDR3 contains 16 residues. The CDR3, as DNA: TGTGCCAGCAGCCCGAGCCGGACAGGGATCCCCTTGAGCTACACCTTC. It is translated as CASSPSRTGIPLSYTF.

This chain connects TRBV28 to TRBJ1-2, with D possibly being TRBD1 (5 bases). Germline loops: CDR1 MDHEN, CDR2 SYDVKM. The CDR3 extends over 15 amino acids. V was pared by 7 bases and J by 4 bases, with 19 bases between. The CDR3 region has the DNA TGTGCCAGCACCTCCTTGTTGGGGCCGTTCTATGGCTACACCTTC. Residues: CASTSLLGPFYGYTF.

The chain joins TRBV29-1 to TRBJ2-5; 11 nucleotides match TRBD1. The germline V gene has CDR1 SQVTM and CDR2 ANQGSEA. The CDR3 runs to 13 residues. Germline trimming cut 7 bases from V and 4 bases from J; bases unmatched to any gene: 5. CDR3 residues: CSGDRGVGETQYF. The CDR3 region has the DNA TGCAGCGGGGACAGGGGGGTGGGAGAGACCCAGTACTTC.

The rearrangement links TRBV18 to TRBJ1-5; unclear D gene. The germline V gene encodes CDR1 KGHSH and CDR2 LQKENI. V was cut by 3 bases and J by 2 bases, with 11 bases left in between. The CDR3 covers 15 residues. CDR3: CASSPPGRGNQPQHF. CDR3 DNA sequence: TGTGCCAGCTCACCCCCGGGGAGAGGCAATCAGCCCCAGCATTTT.

The count of this clone is one. The chain combines TRBV29-1 with TRBJ2-3; 7 nucleotides align to TRBD2. The J segment lost 8 bases and the V segment lost 3 bases, leaving 11 bases of the junction unmatched. This CDR3 is built from 14 residues. Per the germline V gene, CDR1 is SQVTM and CDR2 is ANQGSEA. Here the CDR3 reads CSVEGATRGGTQYF. The CDR3 nucleotides are TGCAGCGTTGAGGGAGCCACTCGCGGGGGTACGCAGTATTTT.

The J gene is TRBJ1-4, the V gene TRBV19; 7 bases are a match to TRBD1. Per the germline V gene, CDR1 is LNHDA and CDR2 is SQIVND (reference sequence). The CDR3 contains 20 residues. V dropped 6 bases and J dropped 5; count of bases not matched to a gene: 24. CDR3 bases: TGTGCCAGTAGCAGTATTCGAGCGGTTGGCAGGACAGGATTCAATGAAAAACTGTTTTTT. It encodes CASSSIRAVGRTGFNEKLFF.

V gene TRBV5-1 combines with J gene TRBJ2-1; D not certain. V shed 0 bases and J shed 3 bases, with 4 bases lying between them. This CDR3 has 13 amino acids. The germline V gene encodes CDR1 SGHRS and CDR2 YFSETQ. CDR3 nucleotides: TGCGCCAGCAGCTTGGGTCTCTACAATGAGCAGTTCTTC. Its protein product is CASSLGLYNEQFF.

This chain uses TRBV15 with TRBJ1-2, with D unclear. CDR1 is LNHNV, CDR2 YYDKDF, per germline (reference sequence). The CDR3 loop spans 13 amino acids. With 4 bases removed from V and 6 bases from J, the gap between germline ends came to 12 bases. Here the CDR3 reads CATSINVGNGYTF. The DNA of the CDR3 is TGTGCCACCAGCATAAATGTCGGGAATGGCTACACCTTC.

In DNA form, the CDR3 reads TGTGCCAGCAGCTCAAACAGGGGTACTAATCAGCCCCAGCATTTT. Its translation is CASSSNRGTNQPQHF. This chain uses TRBV5-6 with TRBJ1-5, with TRBD1 identical over 7 bases. V was clipped by 3 bases and J by 4 bases; unmatched bases: 7. Germline loops: CDR1 SGHDT, CDR2 YYEEEE. The CDR3 runs to 15 residues.

This clone was observed a single time. The chain couples TRBV6-2 or TRBV6-3 to TRBJ1-2; D is uncertain. This CDR3 comprises 15 residues. Germline V gives CDR1 MNHEY, CDR2 SVGEGT. Trimming took off 3 bases at V and 4 bases at J, with 15 bases between the two ends. CDR3 loop: CASSYQRQPLYGYTF. The CDR3 DNA reads as TGTGCCAGCAGTTATCAGCGGCAGCCCCTCTATGGCTACACCTTC.

This CDR3 is CASSLGTGNQPQHF. The CDR3 DNA sequence: TGTGCCAGCAGCTTAGGGACAGGCAATCAGCCCCAGCATTTT. The chain uses TRBV3-1 (or the pseudogene TRBV3-2) and TRBJ1-5, with 7 bases that match TRBD1. V trimming: 5 bases; J trimming: 2 bases; junction bases outside the gene matches: 3. The CDR3 extends over 14 amino acids. Germline values: CDR1 LGHDT, CDR2 YNNKEL (reference sequence).

This clone has a single count. The rearrangement uses TRBV9 and TRBJ1-1, with a weak D call TRBD1 (6 bases). The V gene lost 5 bases and the J gene lost 2 bases, with 16 bases spanning the gap. This CDR3 comprises 15 residues. Germline values: CDR1 SGDLS, CDR2 YYNGEE. CDR3 residues: CASRPSGALNTEAFF. The CDR3 DNA follows: TGTGCCAGCAGGCCCTCAGGGGCCTTAAACACTGAAGCTTTCTTT.